The 18 T cell receptor beta chains listed next were all sequenced from one sample in a study of control samples from healthy donors and cancer patients. TCRdb's table, derived via immunoSEQ multiplex PCR, lists solely in-frame clones and lacks some. Among under 75,000 clones listed, 75% to 95% were seen once. Sequenced input: PBMCs. These receptor sequences come from a woman between 45 and 60 years old with colorectal cancer.

This clone is deemed medium-sized. The same CDR3 is also encoded by other DNA sequences in this sample. The chain combines TRBV5-8 with TRBJ1-3, with TRBD1 matching 7 bases. This CDR3 is 15 amino acids long. Germline lookup yields CDR1 SGHTS and CDR2 YDEGEE. The ends lost 3 bases at V and 2 bases at J; junction bases unmatched: 5. The CDR3 nucleotides read TGTGCCAGCAGCTCCGACAGGGTCCCTGGAAACACCATATATTTT. Its protein product is CASSSDRVPGNTIYF.

The V and J genes are TRBV9 and TRBJ2-5; perhaps TRBD1 as D (5 bases). The germline gives CDR1 SGDLS, CDR2 YYNGEE. V was trimmed by 0 bases and J by 1 base, leaving 10 bases between them. The CDR3 spans 15 residues. The CDR3 here is CASSVEGQGQETQYF. In nucleotides, the CDR3 is TGTGCCAGCAGCGTAGAAGGGCAGGGCCAAGAGACCCAGTACTTC.

This chain links TRBV10-3 with TRBJ1-1, with 9 bases lining up with TRBD1. Germline CDR1 and CDR2: ENHRY and SYGVKD. V shed 0 bases and J 4 bases; nucleotides not matched to a gene: 6. This CDR3 region has 16 residues. CDR3: CAISESGDRVSTEAFF. Written as DNA, the CDR3 is TGTGCCATCAGTGAGTCCGGGGACAGGGTGAGCACTGAAGCTTTCTTT.

The chain couples TRBV9 to TRBJ1-1; 10 bases match TRBD1. V gave up 4 bases and J gave up 0 bases; unmatched junction bases: 6. Germline assignment: CDR1 SGDLS and CDR2 YYNGEE. The CDR3 sequence is 16 residues long. CDR3 DNA: TGTGCCAGCAGCCCAACGACAGGGGGCCTGAACACTGAAGCTTTCTTT. Amino acids: CASSPTTGGLNTEAFF. Drawing the rest from reference TRBV9 and TRBJ1-1, the complete variable domain is DSGVTQTPKHLITATGQRVTLRCSPRSGDLSVYWYQQSLDQGLQFLIQYYNGEERAKGNILERFSAQQFPDLHSELNLSSLELGDSALYFCASSPTTGGLNTEAFFGQGTRLTVV.

J is TRBJ2-5 and V is TRBV28; 7 bases agree with TRBD2. Trimming at V came to 8 bases and at J to 2 bases, leaving 5 bases not matched to a gene. The CDR3 sequence is 13 residues long. Per germline, CDR1 MDHEN and CDR2 SYDVKM. The CDR3 DNA follows: TGTGCCAGCGGCCTAGCGGCTCAAGAGACCCAGTACTTC. It encodes CASGLAAQETQYF.

The genes are TRBV2 and TRBJ2-4; tentatively, D is TRBD2 (5 bases). V lost 7 bases and J lost 3, with 22 bases in between. This CDR3 spans 17 amino acids. Germline assignment: CDR1 SNHLY and CDR2 FYNNEI. This chain's CDR3 is CASNRPGSGGDKNIQYF. Written as DNA, the CDR3 is TGTGCCAGCAACCGTCCCGGTTCCGGAGGAGACAAAAACATTCAGTACTTC.

The chain links TRBV2 to TRBJ2-7; 9 nucleotides agree with TRBD2. The CDR3 spans 12 residues. With V trimmed by 7 bases and J by 6 bases, 4 bases remained unmatched. CDR1 is SNHLY and CDR2 is FYNNEI in the germline V gene. The CDR3: CASTAGGFEQYF. The CDR3 nucleotides read TGTGCCAGCACAGCGGGAGGCTTCGAGCAGTACTTC.

The count of this clone is one. The chain uses TRBV3-1 (or the pseudogene TRBV3-2) and TRBJ2-5, with D uncertain. Between the trimmed V and J ends, which lost 7 bases and 1 base, there was a span of 10 bases. Germline-derived CDR1 and CDR2 are LGHDT and YNNKEL (reference sequence). This CDR3 is built from 13 residues. The CDR3 loop reads CASKGIGQETQYF. As DNA, the CDR3 is TGTGCCAGCAAAGGTATAGGCCAAGAGACCCAGTACTTC.

This chain joins TRBV15 and TRBJ1-1; possible D gene TRBD1, 5 bases. Germline V gives CDR1 LNHNV, CDR2 YYDKDF (reference sequence). This CDR3 comprises 15 residues. Trimming stripped 1 base from V and 8 bases from J, with 17 bases between. Here the CDR3 reads CATSRGRPGEGEAFF. The CDR3 DNA reads TGTGCCACCAGCAGAGGCAGACCGGGGGAGGGGGAAGCTTTCTTT.

The J gene is TRBJ1-5, the V gene TRBV2; weak D call: TRBD1 (5 bases). This CDR3 contains 14 residues. Trimming removed 6 bases from V and 3 bases from J, with 12 bases in between. In germline, CDR1 is SNHLY, CDR2 FYNNEI. CDR3 bases: TGTGCCAGCAGAGCCGACAGTAACAATCAGCCCCAGCATTTT. Translated: CASRADSNNQPQHF.

The chain employs TRBV28 and TRBJ1-1; possible D gene TRBD1, 6 bases. CDR1 is MDHEN, CDR2 SYDVKM, per germline. V was trimmed by 3 bases and J by 5 bases, leaving 13 bases between them. The CDR3 covers 14 residues. CDR3 residues: CASSFPGARTEAFF. CDR3 coding DNA: TGTGCCAGCAGTTTTCCGGGGGCGCGAACTGAAGCTTTCTTT.

The chain links TRBV6-5 to TRBJ2-3; D unresolved. CDR1 and CDR2 (germline): MNHEY, SVGAGI. The length of the CDR3 is 13 residues. V lost 2 bases and J 4 bases, leaving 7 bases between the germline ends. The CDR3 DNA reads as TGTGCCAGCAGTTACCAGTACTCAGATACGCAGTATTTT. This translates into CASSYQYSDTQYF.

V is TRBV11-2 and J is TRBJ1-2; 7 nucleotides line up with TRBD1. The CDR3 contains 12 residues. In germline, CDR1 is SGHAT, CDR2 FQNNGV. The V and J ends lost 3 bases and 8 bases, in that order; junction bases with no gene match: 3. CDR3 protein: CASSFEGGGYTF. CDR3 coding DNA: TGTGCCAGCAGCTTTGAAGGGGGCGGCTACACCTTC.

This chain connects TRBV24-1 to TRBJ2-7; a possible D gene is TRBD1 (7 bases). The CDR3 is 15 residues long. Germline V CDR1 and CDR2: KGHDR, SFDVKD. The V end lost 4 bases, the J end lost 1 base, and 13 bases lay between the germline ends. The CDR3 is CATSDEAGGSYEQYF. DNA for the CDR3: TGTGCCACCAGTGACGAGGCAGGGGGGTCCTACGAGCAGTACTTC.

The rearrangement joins TRBV9 to TRBJ2-7; D gene ambiguous. This CDR3 has 14 amino acids. Germline CDR1 reads SGDLS; CDR2 reads YYNGEE. V gave up 0 bases and J gave up 0 bases, with 7 bases separating them. CDR3 coding DNA: TGTGCCAGCAGCGTAGGGGTCTTCTCCTACGAGCAGTACTTC. Protein product: CASSVGVFSYEQYF.

This clone was seen a single time. The chain joins TRBV30 to TRBJ1-6, with 10 bases that match TRBD1. The CDR3 totals 14 residues. Germline V gives CDR1 GTSNPN, CDR2 SVGIG (reference sequence). With 6 bases clipped from V and 10 bases from J, the junction kept 9 bases outside the gene matches. The CDR3 protein is CACLGGTGVSPLHF. CDR3 in DNA: TGTGCCTGTCTGGGCGGGACAGGGGTATCACCCCTCCACTTT.

The V and J genes are TRBV4-1 and TRBJ1-4; 8 bases agree with TRBD1. The V segment lost 5 bases and the J segment 3 bases; nucleotides outside the gene matches: 17. The CDR3 runs to 19 residues. CDR1 and CDR2 (germline): MGHRA, YSYEKL. CDR3: CASSMTGTGYLRANEKLFF. The CDR3 DNA reads TGCGCCAGCAGCATGACCGGGACAGGTTACCTTCGGGCTAATGAAAAACTGTTTTTT.

The chain has TRBV19 and TRBJ2-1; TRBD2 matches 11 bases. This CDR3 has 15 residues. Germline V lookup: CDR1 LNHDA, CDR2 SQIVND (reference sequence). The ends lost 7 bases at V and 7 bases at J; junction bases unmatched: 9. The DNA of the CDR3 is TGTGCCAGTACATCGCGACTAGCGGGGTCTAATGAGCAGTTCTTC. Its translation: CASTSRLAGSNEQFF.